The 27 T cell receptor beta chains presented below share a single source sample, sequenced in a study of blood T cell repertoires in COVID-19. The table came from immunoSEQ multiplex PCR; TCRdb's copy has only in-frame clones and leaves some out. The profile shows 400,000 or so clones, around 90% of them singletons. The sequencing input was peripheral blood. Source of these receptors: a man younger than 30 with COVID-19, enrolled during active disease.

V usage is TRBV6-6 and J usage is TRBJ1-6; unclear D gene. This CDR3 is 16 amino acids long. CDR1 MNHNY and CDR2 SVGAGI come from the germline V gene (reference sequence). V was trimmed by 0 bases and J by 5 bases, leaving 11 bases between them. CDR3 DNA: TGTGCCAGCAGTTACTCGGCCACGGAGGATAATTCACCCCTCCACTTT. It encodes CASSYSATEDNSPLHF.

This clone has only a few counts. This chain connects TRBV2 to TRBJ2-7, with a possible D match to TRBD2 (6 bases). This CDR3 is 16 amino acids long. Germline V gene data show CDR1 as SNHLY and CDR2 as FYNNEI. The V end lost 2 bases, the J end lost 3 bases, and 17 bases lay between the germline ends. The DNA of the CDR3 is TGTGCCAGCAGTGAATTAACCGGGACTCCTTTCTACGAGCAGTACTTC. Its protein product is CASSELTGTPFYEQYF.

The chain employs TRBV27 and TRBJ2-1, with D possibly TRBD2 on 5 matching bases. V dropped 2 bases and J dropped 7 bases, with 15 bases sitting between them. Germline V gene data show CDR1 as MNHEY and CDR2 as SMNVEV (reference sequence). The CDR3 extends over 15 amino acids. CDR3 nucleotide sequence: TGTGCCAGCAGTTTAAAGGCTAGCCTGTGGAATGAGCAGTTCTTC. This sequence encodes CASSLKASLWNEQFF.

The chain uses TRBV6-8 and TRBJ2-7, with a possible D match to TRBD2 (5 bases). CDR1 is MNHGY, CDR2 SAAAGT, per germline. This CDR3 comprises 14 residues. V lost 4 bases and J lost 3, with 13 bases in between. CDR3 nucleotides: TGTGCCAGCAGTTCTCCCGGGAATTACTACGAGCAGTACTTC. This encodes CASSSPGNYYEQYF.

The chain is built from TRBV11-3 and TRBJ2-1; no clear D. This CDR3 region has 16 residues. With 1 base removed from V and 5 bases from J, the gap between germline ends came to 15 bases. Germline V lookup: CDR1 SGHNT, CDR2 YENEEA. For the CDR3, the DNA is TGTGCCAGCAGCTTAGGTCCAGAGGTATCGGACAATGAGCAGTTCTTC. This translates into CASSLGPEVSDNEQFF.

The chain uses TRBV24-1 and TRBJ1-5, with 9 bases fitting TRBD1. Trimming removed 4 bases from V and 6 bases from J; junction bases left unmatched: 6. This CDR3 comprises 15 residues. Germline V gene sequence: CDR1 KGHDR, CDR2 SFDVKD. The chain's CDR3 is CATSDSGTGFQPQHF. The CDR3 DNA is TGTGCCACCAGTGACTCCGGGACAGGGTTTCAGCCCCAGCATTTT.

The rearrangement uses TRBV9 and TRBJ2-7, with a weak D call TRBD1 (6 bases). The CDR3 runs to 13 residues. V was clipped by 0 bases and J by 4 bases, with 8 bases between them. The germline CDR1 and CDR2 sequences are SGDLS and YYNGEE. CDR3 region: CASSVEGQYEQYF. The CDR3 DNA is TGTGCCAGCAGCGTAGAAGGACAGTACGAGCAGTACTTC.

The chain combines TRBV11-3 with TRBJ2-7; 12 nucleotides line up with TRBD2. The CDR3 has 13 amino acids. Germline CDR1 SGHNT, CDR2 YENEEA. With V trimmed by 5 bases and J by 8 bases, 4 bases remained unmatched. In nucleotides, the CDR3 is TGTGCCAGCAGCCTGCGGACTAGCGGGAAGCAGTACTTC. This gives the protein CASSLRTSGKQYF.

As for this clone: Additional DNA sequences in this sample encode the identical CDR3. V usage is TRBV29-1 and J usage is TRBJ1-1; D is perhaps TRBD1 (5 bases). Trimming shortened V by 6 bases and J by 0 bases, and 11 bases separated the two germline ends. CDR3 length: 13 amino acids. Germline V gene data show CDR1 as SQVTM and CDR2 as ANQGSEA. CDR3 sequence reads: CSVAGLLNTEAFF. CDR3 sequence (DNA): TGCAGCGTGGCGGGGCTTTTGAACACTGAAGCTTTCTTT.

The chain links TRBV3-1 (or the pseudogene TRBV3-2) to TRBJ1-2, with D possibly being TRBD1 (6 bases). The CDR3 extends over 13 amino acids. Germline V CDR1 and CDR2: LGHDT, YNNKEL (reference sequence). The V and J ends lost 1 base and 7 bases respectively, with 10 bases between them. The DNA for the CDR3 is TGTGCCAGCAGCCAAGGACAGGCTGGTGGCTACACCTTC. It codes for CASSQGQAGGYTF.

This clone showed up just once. The rearrangement links TRBV5-1 to TRBJ1-1; D is uncertain. Germline values: CDR1 SGHRS, CDR2 YFSETQ. The CDR3 totals 14 residues. Trimming removed 2 bases at V and 2 bases at J, with 10 bases between. The CDR3 DNA reads as TGCGCCAGCAGCTTACAAACAGTTAACACTGAAGCTTTCTTT. It encodes CASSLQTVNTEAFF.

V and J are TRBV24-1 and TRBJ2-5; TRBD1 might be the D (5 bases). The CDR3 is made up of 14 amino acids. The V and J ends lost 3 bases and 5 bases respectively, with 12 bases between them. Germline V lookup: CDR1 KGHDR, CDR2 SFDVKD. CDR3 region: CATSDPVRDETQYF. The CDR3 DNA reads as TGTGCCACCAGTGATCCCGTCAGGGATGAGACCCAGTACTTC.

This clone has only one observation. The rearrangement uses TRBV6-1 and TRBJ2-7; D is perhaps TRBD2 (7 bases). Germline V lookup: CDR1 MNHNS, CDR2 SASEGT. The CDR3 runs to 16 residues. V was trimmed by 0 bases and J by 8 bases, leaving 20 bases between them. CDR3 sequence (DNA): TGTGCCAGCAGTGAAGCGCGTCGGGGGAAGGGGGGGAAGCAGTACTTC. Its translation is CASSEARRGKGGKQYF.

The chain links TRBV20-1 to TRBJ2-2; D unresolved. V gave up 6 bases and J gave up 3 bases, with 5 bases separating them. Looked up from germline, CDR1 is DFQATT and CDR2 is SNEGSKA (reference sequence). CDR3 size: 11 residues. This chain's CDR3 is CSALYTGELFF. CDR3 bases: TGCAGTGCCCTGTACACCGGGGAGCTGTTTTTT.

This clone has only a few counts. This chain uses TRBV4-1 with TRBJ2-3; 12 bases align to TRBD2. The V gene end was trimmed by 4 bases and the J gene end by 9 bases; junction bases not matched to a gene: 17. The V gene's germline CDR1 is MGHRA and CDR2 YSYEKL. This CDR3 comprises 18 residues. This CDR3 is CASSRLDPTSGGRGTQYF. The CDR3 DNA sequence: TGCGCCAGCAGCCGCCTCGACCCCACTAGCGGGGGGCGGGGGACGCAGTATTTT.

The CDR3 DNA reads as TGTGCCAGCAGCTCAACTCCAGGCTACGAGCAGTACTTC. It codes for CASSSTPGYEQYF. V is TRBV13 and J is TRBJ2-7; D is ambiguous. V lost 4 bases and J 3 bases, leaving 10 bases between the germline ends. This CDR3 is built from 13 residues. The germline gives CDR1 PRHDT, CDR2 FYEKMQ (reference sequence).

The chain recombines TRBV19 with TRBJ2-1; D perhaps matches TRBD1 (6 bases). CDR3 length: 13 residues. Germline V gene sequence: CDR1 LNHDA, CDR2 SQIVND (reference sequence). V shed 6 bases and J shed 2 bases, with 8 bases lying between them. The CDR3 region is CASSRDTYNEQFF. The CDR3 bases are TGTGCCAGTAGCCGGGACACCTACAATGAGCAGTTCTTC.

This sequence joins TRBV4-1 and TRBJ2-7; 11 nucleotides match TRBD2. V gave up 2 bases and J gave up 4 bases; unmatched junction bases: 4. This CDR3 is built from 15 residues. Germline lookup yields CDR1 MGHRA and CDR2 YSYEKL. Here the CDR3 reads CASSQTSGRTYEQYF. The CDR3 DNA follows: TGCGCCAGCAGCCAAACTAGCGGGAGAACATACGAGCAGTACTTC.

The chain combines TRBV7-6 with TRBJ1-5; D perhaps matches TRBD1 (6 bases). The CDR3 runs 14 residues. The V end lost 0 bases, the J end lost 5 bases, and 8 bases lay between the germline ends. CDR1 is SGHVS and CDR2 is FNYEAQ in the germline V gene. For the CDR3, the DNA is TGTGCCAGCAGCTTAGCACAGGGAGATCAGCCCCAGCATTTT. Translation gives CASSLAQGDQPQHF.

J is TRBJ2-7 and V is TRBV4-2, with D possibly TRBD2 on 6 matching bases. Germline V gives CDR1 LGHNA, CDR2 YNFKEQ. This CDR3 comprises 14 residues. Trimming pared 1 base from V and 2 bases from J, leaving 9 bases between. In DNA form, the CDR3 reads TGTGCCAGCAGCCAAGGTGGGGGGACCTACGAGCAGTACTTC. As protein: CASSQGGGTYEQYF.

The J gene is TRBJ2-2, the V gene TRBV19; D may be TRBD2 (5 bases). The V gene lost 3 bases and the J gene lost 1 base, with 9 bases spanning the gap. CDR1 and CDR2 from the germline V gene are LNHDA and SQIVND (reference sequence). The CDR3 is 15 residues long. CDR3: CASSITGRNTGELFF. CDR3 in DNA: TGTGCCAGTAGTATCACGGGGAGGAACACCGGGGAGCTGTTTTTT.

The chain is built from TRBV12-5 and TRBJ1-1; 7 bases align to TRBD1. With 5 bases clipped from V and 7 bases from J, the junction kept 4 bases outside the gene matches. This CDR3 region has 12 residues. In germline, CDR1 is LGHNT, CDR2 FRNRAP. CDR3 amino acids: CASGPGTDEAFF. The CDR3, as DNA: TGTGCTAGTGGTCCGGGGACAGATGAAGCTTTCTTT.

The rearrangement links TRBV2 to TRBJ2-1; TRBD1 matches at 11 bases. With V trimmed by 7 bases and J by 8 bases, 4 bases remained unmatched. The CDR3 is made up of 13 amino acids. Looked up from germline, CDR1 is SNHLY and CDR2 is FYNNEI. This CDR3 is CASTGTGGYEQFF. As DNA, the CDR3 is TGTGCCAGCACCGGGACAGGGGGGTATGAGCAGTTCTTC.

The genes are TRBV27 and TRBJ2-7, with 10 positions matching TRBD1. The ends lost 4 bases at V and 2 bases at J; junction bases unmatched: 5. The CDR3 covers 15 residues. Germline CDR1 MNHEY, CDR2 SMNVEV (reference sequence). This CDR3 reads CASSSGQGLPYEQYF. CDR3 DNA: TGTGCCAGCAGTTCGGGACAGGGGTTACCCTACGAGCAGTACTTC.

This clone was picked up one time. The chain carries TRBV7-6 and TRBJ1-6; D gene ambiguous. Per the germline V gene, CDR1 is SGHVS and CDR2 is FNYEAQ. The CDR3 consists of 16 residues. V dropped 2 bases and J dropped 9 bases, with 17 bases sitting between them. CDR3 in DNA: TGTGCCAGCAGCTTAAATGGTCAAGACTTCGGTTCACCCCTCCACTTT. Translated, it gives CASSLNGQDFGSPLHF.

In DNA, the CDR3 is TGTGCCAGCAGCCCCCGGGACAGGGGTGAAGAGACCCAGTACTTC. Encoded protein: CASSPRDRGEETQYF. This sequence joins TRBV11-2 and TRBJ2-5; 10 bases map to TRBD1. The CDR3 length is 15 residues. V gave up 5 bases and J gave up 3 bases; unmatched junction bases: 6. CDR1 and CDR2 (germline): SGHAT, FQNNGV.

This clone was counted once. This rearrangement joins TRBV11-2 to TRBJ2-7, with 8 bases matching TRBD1. The V gene end was trimmed by 4 bases and the J gene end by 6 bases; junction bases not matched to a gene: 5. In germline, CDR1 is SGHAT, CDR2 FQNNGV. This CDR3 has 13 residues. The CDR3 sequence is CASSSGQGGEQYF. The DNA of the CDR3 is TGTGCCAGCAGCTCAGGACAGGGAGGCGAGCAGTACTTC.